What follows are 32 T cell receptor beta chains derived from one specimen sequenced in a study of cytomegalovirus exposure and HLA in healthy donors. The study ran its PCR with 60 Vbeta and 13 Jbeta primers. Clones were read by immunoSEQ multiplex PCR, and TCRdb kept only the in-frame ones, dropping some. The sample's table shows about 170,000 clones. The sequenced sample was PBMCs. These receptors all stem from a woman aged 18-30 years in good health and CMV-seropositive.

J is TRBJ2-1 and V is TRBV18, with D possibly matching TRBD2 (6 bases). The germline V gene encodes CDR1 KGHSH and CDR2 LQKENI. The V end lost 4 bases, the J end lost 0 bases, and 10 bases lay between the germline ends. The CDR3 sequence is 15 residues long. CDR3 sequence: CASSRDGSSYNEQFF. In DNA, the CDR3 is TGTGCCAGCTCACGGGACGGGAGCTCCTACAATGAGCAGTTCTTC.

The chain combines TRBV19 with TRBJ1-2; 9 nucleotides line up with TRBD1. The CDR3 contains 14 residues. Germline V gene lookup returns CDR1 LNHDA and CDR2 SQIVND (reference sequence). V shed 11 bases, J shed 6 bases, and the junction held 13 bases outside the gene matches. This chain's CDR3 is CAVRNRGREDGYTF. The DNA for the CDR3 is TGTGCCGTCCGGAACAGGGGGCGCGAAGATGGCTACACCTTC. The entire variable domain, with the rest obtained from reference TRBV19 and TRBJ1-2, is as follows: DGGITQSPKYLFRKEGQNVTLSCEQNLNHDAMYWYRQDPGQGLRLIYYSQIVNDFQKGDIAEGYSVSREKKESFPLTVTSAQKNPTAFYLCAVRNRGREDGYTFGSGTRLTVV.

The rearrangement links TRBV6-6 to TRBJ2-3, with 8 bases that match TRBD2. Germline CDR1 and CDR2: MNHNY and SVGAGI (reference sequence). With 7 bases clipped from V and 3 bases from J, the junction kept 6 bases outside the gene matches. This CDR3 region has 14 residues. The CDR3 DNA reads TGTGCCAGCAAACCGGGGGGGTCTACAGATACGCAGTATTTT. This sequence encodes CASKPGGSTDTQYF.

CDR3 sequence: CASSYGLSSYNEQFF. CDR3 nucleotide sequence: TGTGCCAGCAGCTATGGACTCAGCTCCTACAATGAGCAGTTCTTC. This rearrangement joins TRBV5-6 to TRBJ2-1; maybe TRBD2 (5 bases). V was trimmed by 3 bases and J by 0 bases, leaving 10 bases between them. Germline V gene data show CDR1 as SGHDT and CDR2 as YYEEEE. The CDR3 has 15 amino acids.

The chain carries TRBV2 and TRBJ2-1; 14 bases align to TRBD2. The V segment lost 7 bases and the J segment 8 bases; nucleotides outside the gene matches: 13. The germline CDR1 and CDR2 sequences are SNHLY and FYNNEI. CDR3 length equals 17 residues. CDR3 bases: TGTGCCAGCACTATTAACTTTGGGACTAGCGGGAGCTATGAGCAGTTCTTC. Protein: CASTINFGTSGSYEQFF. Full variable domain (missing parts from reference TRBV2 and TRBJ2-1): EPEVTQTPSHQVTQMGQEVILRCVPISNHLYFYWYRQILGQKVEFLVSFYNNEISEKSEIFDDQFSVERPDGSNFTLKIRSTKLEDSAMYFCASTINFGTSGSYEQFFGPGTRLTVL.

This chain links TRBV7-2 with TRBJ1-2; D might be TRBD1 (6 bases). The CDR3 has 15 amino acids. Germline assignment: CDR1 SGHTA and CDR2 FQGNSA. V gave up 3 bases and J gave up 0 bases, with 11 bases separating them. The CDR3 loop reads CASSLAGQSNYGYTF. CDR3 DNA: TGTGCCAGCAGCTTGGCCGGACAGTCTAACTATGGCTACACCTTC. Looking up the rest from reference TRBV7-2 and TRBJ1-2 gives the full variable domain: GAGVSQSPSNKVTEKGKDVELRCDPISGHTALYWYRQSLGQGLEFLIYFQGNSAPDKSGLPSDRFSAERTGGSVSTLTIQRTQQEDSAVYLCASSLAGQSNYGYTFGSGTRLTVV.

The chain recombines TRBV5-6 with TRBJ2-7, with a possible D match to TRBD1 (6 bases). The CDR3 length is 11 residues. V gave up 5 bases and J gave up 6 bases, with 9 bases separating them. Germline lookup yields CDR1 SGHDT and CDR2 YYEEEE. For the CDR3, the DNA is TGTGCCAGCAGGCTGGGGGCCGAGCAGTACTTC. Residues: CASRLGAEQYF.

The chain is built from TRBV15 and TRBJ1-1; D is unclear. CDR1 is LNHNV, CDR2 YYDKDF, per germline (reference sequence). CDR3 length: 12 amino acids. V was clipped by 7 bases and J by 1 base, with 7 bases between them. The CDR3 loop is CATTPGNTEAFF. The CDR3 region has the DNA TGTGCCACCACCCCAGGGAACACTGAAGCTTTCTTT.

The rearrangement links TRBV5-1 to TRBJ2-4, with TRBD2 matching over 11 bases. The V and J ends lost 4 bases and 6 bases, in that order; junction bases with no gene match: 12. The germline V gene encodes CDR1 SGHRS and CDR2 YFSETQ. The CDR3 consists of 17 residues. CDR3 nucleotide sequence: TGCGCCAGCAGCAGTAGGGTAGCGGGAGGGGCTCTAAACATTCAGTACTTC. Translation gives CASSSRVAGGALNIQYF.

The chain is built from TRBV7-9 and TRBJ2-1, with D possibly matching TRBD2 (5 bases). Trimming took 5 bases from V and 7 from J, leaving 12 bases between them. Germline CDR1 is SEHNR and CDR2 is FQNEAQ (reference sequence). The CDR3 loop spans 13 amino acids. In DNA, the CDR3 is TGTGCCAGCAGCCTAATTGGACTGAATGAGCAGTTCTTC. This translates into CASSLIGLNEQFF. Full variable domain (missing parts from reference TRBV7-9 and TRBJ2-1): DTGVSQNPRHKITKRGQNVTFRCDPISEHNRLYWYRQTLGQGPEFLTYFQNEAQLEKSRLLSDRFSAERPKGSFSTLEIQRTEQGDSAMYLCASSLIGLNEQFFGPGTRLTVL.

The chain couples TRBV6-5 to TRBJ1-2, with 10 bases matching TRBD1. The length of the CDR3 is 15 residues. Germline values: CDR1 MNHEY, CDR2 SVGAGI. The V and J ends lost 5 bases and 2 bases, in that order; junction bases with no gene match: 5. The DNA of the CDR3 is TGTGCCAGCAGTCGACAGGGGGCGGGGAACTATGGCTACACCTTC. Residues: CASSRQGAGNYGYTF.

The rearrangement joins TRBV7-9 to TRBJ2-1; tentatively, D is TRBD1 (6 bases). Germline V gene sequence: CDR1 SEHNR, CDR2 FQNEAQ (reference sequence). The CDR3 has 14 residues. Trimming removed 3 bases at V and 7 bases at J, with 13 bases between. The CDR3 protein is CASSFPPTGNEQFF. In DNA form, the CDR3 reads TGTGCCAGCAGCTTTCCCCCCACAGGGAATGAGCAGTTCTTC.

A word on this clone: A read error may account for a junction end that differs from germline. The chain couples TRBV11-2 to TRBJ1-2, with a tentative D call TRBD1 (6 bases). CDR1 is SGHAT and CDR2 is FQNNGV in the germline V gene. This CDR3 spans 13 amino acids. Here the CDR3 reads CASSLGYRVPAVF. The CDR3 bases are TGTGCCAGCAGCTTAGGTTACAGGGTACCCGCTGTCTTC.

CDR3 coding DNA: TGTGCCAGTAGTAAACTAGCGGGGGCCATCACAGATACGCAGTATTTT. Translating it yields CASSKLAGAITDTQYF. The chain uses TRBV19 and TRBJ2-3; 11 bases align to TRBD2. Germline lookup yields CDR1 LNHDA and CDR2 SQIVND (reference sequence). The CDR3 runs to 16 residues. After removal of 4 bases from V and 2 bases from J, the junction contained 5 bases not matched to a gene.

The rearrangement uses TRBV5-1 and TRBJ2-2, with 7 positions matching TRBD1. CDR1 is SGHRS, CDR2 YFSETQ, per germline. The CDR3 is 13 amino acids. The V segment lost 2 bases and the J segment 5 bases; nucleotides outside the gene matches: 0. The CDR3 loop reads CASSLQGTGELFF. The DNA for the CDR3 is TGCGCCAGCAGCTTACAGGGGACCGGGGAGCTGTTTTTT.

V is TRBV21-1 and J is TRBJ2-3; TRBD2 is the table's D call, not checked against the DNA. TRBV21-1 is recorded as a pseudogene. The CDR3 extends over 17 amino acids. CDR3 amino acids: CASNERAHREHTDTQYF. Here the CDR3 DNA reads TGTGCCAGCAACGAGAGGGCACATAGGGAACACACAGATACGCAGTATTTT.

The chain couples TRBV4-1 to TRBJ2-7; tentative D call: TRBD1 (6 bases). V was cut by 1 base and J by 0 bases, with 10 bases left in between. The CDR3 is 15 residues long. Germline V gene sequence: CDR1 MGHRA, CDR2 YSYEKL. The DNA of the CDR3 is TGCGCCAGCAGCCAAGCGGACAGCCTCTCCTACGAGCAGTACTTC. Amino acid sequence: CASSQADSLSYEQYF.

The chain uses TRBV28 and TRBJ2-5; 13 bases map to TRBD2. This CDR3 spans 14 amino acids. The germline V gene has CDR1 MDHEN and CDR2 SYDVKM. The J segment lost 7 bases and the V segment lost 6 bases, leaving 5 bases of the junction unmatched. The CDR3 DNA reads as TGTGCCAGCAGACCAAGGACTAGCGGGAGGACCCAGTACTTC. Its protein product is CASRPRTSGRTQYF.

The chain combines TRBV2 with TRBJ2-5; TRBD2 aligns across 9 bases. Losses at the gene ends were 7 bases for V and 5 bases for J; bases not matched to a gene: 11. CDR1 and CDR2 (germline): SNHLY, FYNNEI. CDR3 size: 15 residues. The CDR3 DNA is TGTGCCAGCAAGCGCGGGGGGGCGGTTGTCGAGACCCAGTACTTC. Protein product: CASKRGGAVVETQYF.

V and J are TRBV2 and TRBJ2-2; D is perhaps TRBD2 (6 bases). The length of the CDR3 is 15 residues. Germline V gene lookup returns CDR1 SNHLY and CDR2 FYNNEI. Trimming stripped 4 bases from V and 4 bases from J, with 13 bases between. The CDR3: CASSVGGAGTGELFF. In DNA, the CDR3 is TGTGCCAGCAGTGTAGGCGGGGCCGGCACCGGGGAGCTGTTTTTT.

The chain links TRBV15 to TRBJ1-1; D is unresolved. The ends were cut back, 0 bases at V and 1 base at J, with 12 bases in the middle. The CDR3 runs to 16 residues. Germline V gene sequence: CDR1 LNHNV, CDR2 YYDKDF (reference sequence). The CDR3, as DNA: TGTGCCACCAGCAGAGATCTAGGTAGATCGAACACTGAAGCTTTCTTT. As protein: CATSRDLGRSNTEAFF.

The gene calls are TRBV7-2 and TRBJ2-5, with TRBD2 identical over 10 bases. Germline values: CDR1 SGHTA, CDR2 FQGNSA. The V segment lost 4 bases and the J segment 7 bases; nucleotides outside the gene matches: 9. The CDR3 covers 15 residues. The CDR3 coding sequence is TGTGCCAGCAGCTCTTCATTGGCTAGCGGGGGGACCCAGTACTTC. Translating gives CASSSSLASGGTQYF.

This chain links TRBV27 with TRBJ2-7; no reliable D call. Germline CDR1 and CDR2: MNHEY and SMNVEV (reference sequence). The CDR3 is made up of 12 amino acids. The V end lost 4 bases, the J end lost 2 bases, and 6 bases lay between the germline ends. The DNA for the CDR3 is TGTGCCAGCAGTTCAGACACCTACGAGCAGTACTTC. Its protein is CASSSDTYEQYF.

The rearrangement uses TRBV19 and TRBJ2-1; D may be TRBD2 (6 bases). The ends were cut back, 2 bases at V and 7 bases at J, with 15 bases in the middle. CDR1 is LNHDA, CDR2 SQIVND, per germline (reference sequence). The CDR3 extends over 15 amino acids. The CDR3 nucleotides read TGTGCCAGTAGTATAAGAGGGGACGGAGGGAATGAGCAGTTCTTC. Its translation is CASSIRGDGGNEQFF.

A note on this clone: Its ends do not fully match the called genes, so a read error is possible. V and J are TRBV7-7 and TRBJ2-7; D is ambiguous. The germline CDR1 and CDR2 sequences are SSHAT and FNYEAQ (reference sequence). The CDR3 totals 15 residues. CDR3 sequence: CASSLGISSVDEQYF. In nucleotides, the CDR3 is TGTGCTAGCAGCTTAGGCATTTCCTCGGTGGACGAGCAGTACTTC. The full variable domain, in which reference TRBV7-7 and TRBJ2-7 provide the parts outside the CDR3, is GAGVSQSPRYKVTKRGQDVTLRCDPISSHATLYWYQQALGQGPEFLTYFNYEAQPDKSGLPSDRFSAERPEGSISTLTIQRTEQRDSAMYRCASSLGISSVDEQYFGPGTRLTVT.

CDR3 in amino acids: CASSPLGGTNTGELFF. As DNA, the CDR3 is TGTGCCAGCAGCCCTCTTGGAGGGACGAACACCGGGGAGCTGTTTTTT. V is TRBV5-6 and J is TRBJ2-2; a possible D gene is TRBD2 (6 bases). Trimming left V 4 bases short and J 0 bases short, with 13 bases between. The germline V gene encodes CDR1 SGHDT and CDR2 YYEEEE. CDR3 length: 16 residues.

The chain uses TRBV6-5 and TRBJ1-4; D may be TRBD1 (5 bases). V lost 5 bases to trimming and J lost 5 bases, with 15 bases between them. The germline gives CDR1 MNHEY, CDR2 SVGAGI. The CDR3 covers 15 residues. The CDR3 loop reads CASSPRQTINEKLFF. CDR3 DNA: TGTGCCAGCAGTCCCCGACAGACCATAAATGAAAAACTGTTTTTT.

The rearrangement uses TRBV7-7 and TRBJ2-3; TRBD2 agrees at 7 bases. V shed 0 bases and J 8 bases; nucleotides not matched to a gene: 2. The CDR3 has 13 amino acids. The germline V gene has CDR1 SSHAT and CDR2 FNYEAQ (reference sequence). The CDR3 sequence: CASSLAPGGTQYF. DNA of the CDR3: TGTGCCAGCAGCTTAGCTCCGGGGGGTACGCAGTATTTT.

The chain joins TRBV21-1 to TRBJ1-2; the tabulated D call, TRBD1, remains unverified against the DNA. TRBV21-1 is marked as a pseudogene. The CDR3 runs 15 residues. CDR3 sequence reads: CASSNQAGGNYGYTF. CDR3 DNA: TGTGCCAGCAGCAATCAGGCAGGGGGCAACTATGGCTACACCTTC.

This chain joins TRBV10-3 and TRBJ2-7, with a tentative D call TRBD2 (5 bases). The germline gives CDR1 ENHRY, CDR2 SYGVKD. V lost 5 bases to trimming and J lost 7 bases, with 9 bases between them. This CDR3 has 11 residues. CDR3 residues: CAISQRTEQYF. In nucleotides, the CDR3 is TGTGCCATCAGTCAACGGACTGAGCAGTACTTC.

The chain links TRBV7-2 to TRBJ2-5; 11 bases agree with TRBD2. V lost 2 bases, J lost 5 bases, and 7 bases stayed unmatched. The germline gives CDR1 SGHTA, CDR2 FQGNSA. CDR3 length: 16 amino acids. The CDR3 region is CASSLIAGGRGETQYF. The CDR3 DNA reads TGTGCCAGCAGCTTAATAGCGGGGGGGCGTGGGGAGACCCAGTACTTC. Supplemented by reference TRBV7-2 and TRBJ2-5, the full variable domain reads GAGVSQSPSNKVTEKGKDVELRCDPISGHTALYWYRQSLGQGLEFLIYFQGNSAPDKSGLPSDRFSAERTGGSVSTLTIQRTQQEDSAVYLCASSLIAGGRGETQYFGPGTRLLVL.

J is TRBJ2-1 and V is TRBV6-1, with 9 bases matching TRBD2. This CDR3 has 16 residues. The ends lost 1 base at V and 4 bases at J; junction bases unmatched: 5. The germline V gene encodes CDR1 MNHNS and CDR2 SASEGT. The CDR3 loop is CASSEGSGGVYNEQFF. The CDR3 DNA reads TGTGCCAGCAGTGAAGGTAGCGGGGGTGTTTACAATGAGCAGTTCTTC.